These 20 T cell receptor beta chains originate from one sample sequenced in a study of CD8+CD57+ T cells in acquired aplastic anemia. Selection for sequencing was limited to patients who had shown CD8+CD57+ cell expansion by flow cytometry. The template for TCR beta VDJ and CDR3 sequence profiling was genomic DNA. In TCRdb, the reads were re-called with MiXCR into one record per CDR3 protein. Found here are 120,000 or so distinct CDR3 sequences, roughly 55% of them singletons; the top ten hold 25% to 35%. Sequencing used sorted CD4+, CD8+, or CD8+CD57+ T cells (not recorded which) from PBMCs. Source of these receptors: a human donor with aplastic anemia.

This clonotype has just a few counts. The V gene is TRBV6-1, the J gene TRBJ1-1; D might be TRBD1 (5 bases). From germline, CDR1 is MNHNS and CDR2 SASEGT. The CDR3 contains 15 residues. V was shortened by 0 bases and J by 4 bases, with 12 bases between the two germline ends. In nucleotides, the CDR3 is TGTGCCAGCAGTGAAGCTGGGGCAGGGTTCACTGAAGCTTTCTTT. This sequence encodes CASSEAGAGFTEAFF.

The genes are TRBV15 and TRBJ2-1, with 13 bases lining up with TRBD2. The ends lost 5 bases at V and 4 bases at J; junction bases unmatched: 11. There are 18 residues in the CDR3. The germline gives CDR1 LNHNV, CDR2 YYDKDF (reference sequence). For the CDR3, the DNA is TGTGCCACCAGCGGGAGGACTAGCGGGAGTCTTGTATACAATGAGCAGTTCTTC. This encodes CATSGRTSGSLVYNEQFF.

Concerning this clonotype: The germline gene is not matched at one end of the junction; a read error may be the cause. The chain recombines TRBV5-1 with TRBJ2-1, with 10 bases aligning to TRBD2. This CDR3 has 15 residues. Germline loops: CDR1 SGHRS, CDR2 YFSETQ. The CDR3 sequence: CASRLGLATYNEQFF. CDR3 nucleotide sequence: TGCGCCAGCAGATTGGGACTAGCGACGTACAATGAGCAGTTCTTC.

This clonotype was detected only a few times. The gene calls are TRBV15 and TRBJ2-3; 7 nucleotides match TRBD1. V shed 5 bases, J shed 0 bases, and the junction held 8 bases outside the gene matches. The CDR3 totals 16 residues. Germline CDR1 and CDR2: LNHNV and YYDKDF (reference sequence). The CDR3 DNA reads TGTGCCACCAGCGGGGACAGTCCTACTAGCACAGATACGCAGTATTTT. The encoded protein is CATSGDSPTSTDTQYF.

This clonotype showed up just a few times. This chain connects TRBV7-9 to TRBJ1-6, with D possibly matching TRBD1 (6 bases). This CDR3 contains 14 residues. Trimming pared 11 bases from V and 6 bases from J, leaving 17 bases between. Per germline, CDR1 SEHNR and CDR2 FQNEAQ (reference sequence). The DNA of the CDR3 is TGTGCCGCCGCTGCCAGGGGTGGTAATTCACCCCTCCACTTT. Translated, it gives CAAAARGGNSPLHF.

This clonotype was detected ten times or more. The rearrangement links TRBV5-6 to TRBJ2-7, with D perhaps TRBD1 (5 bases). Germline CDR1 SGHDT, CDR2 YYEEEE. This CDR3 contains 14 residues. Trimming took off 4 bases at V and 4 bases at J, with 15 bases between the two ends. This CDR3 is CASSLQGSWYEQYF. DNA of the CDR3: TGTGCCAGCAGCCTCCAGGGTTCGTGGTACGAGCAGTACTTC.

This sequence joins TRBV20-1 and TRBJ1-2; a weak D match, TRBD1 (6 bases). V was trimmed by 0 bases and J by 6 bases, leaving 14 bases between them. Looked up from germline, CDR1 is DFQATT and CDR2 is SNEGSKA (reference sequence). This CDR3 has 14 residues. The CDR3 DNA is TGCAGTGCTAGAGATTCCAGGGGACCCCATGGCTACACCTTC. Its translation is CSARDSRGPHGYTF.

V is TRBV29-1 and J is TRBJ1-2; the D gene is possibly TRBD1 (5 bases). The CDR3 runs 16 residues. Germline V gene data show CDR1 as SQVTM and CDR2 as ANQGSEA. Trimming removed 6 bases at V and 4 bases at J, with 24 bases between. The CDR3, as DNA: TGCAGCGTGATCCGGGGCAGCCTTAGGCTACCCTATGGCTACACCTTC. It is translated as CSVIRGSLRLPYGYTF.

The J gene is TRBJ2-3, the V gene TRBV7-2; D ambiguous. Germline assignment: CDR1 SGHTA and CDR2 FQGNSA. V dropped 6 bases and J dropped 4 bases, with 11 bases sitting between them. The CDR3 covers 13 residues. The CDR3 sequence is CASSRTRPDTQYF. For the CDR3, the DNA is TGTGCCAGCAGTCGTACCCGCCCAGATACGCAGTATTTT.

The gene calls are TRBV7-2 and TRBJ1-5; D not resolved. The V gene's germline CDR1 is SGHTA and CDR2 FQGNSA. V was clipped by 5 bases and J by 3 bases, with 8 bases between them. The CDR3 spans 13 residues. The CDR3 region is CASSPTPNQPQHF. The CDR3 DNA follows: TGTGCCAGCAGCCCGACCCCCAATCAGCCCCAGCATTTT. Based on the CDR3 plus reference TRBV7-2 and TRBJ1-5, the full variable domain is GAGVSQSPSNKVTEKGKDVELRCDPISGHTALYWYRQSLGQGLEFLIYFQGNSAPDKSGLPSDRFSAERTGGSVSTLTIQRTQQEDSAVYLCASSPTPNQPQHFGDGTRLSIL.

This chain connects TRBV20-1 to TRBJ2-7, with no clear D. The germline CDR1 and CDR2 sequences are DFQATT and SNEGSKA (reference sequence). CDR3 size: 13 residues. The germline V and J ends were trimmed by 6 bases and 1 base, with 13 bases remaining between them. CDR3 in DNA: TGCAGTGCCGTGAAGGACGGATCCTACGAGCAGTACTTC. Protein: CSAVKDGSYEQYF.

The chain is built from TRBV10-3 and TRBJ1-1; 8 bases match TRBD1. Per germline, CDR1 ENHRY and CDR2 SYGVKD. The CDR3 loop spans 14 amino acids. V dropped 6 bases and J dropped 1; count of bases not matched to a gene: 4. The CDR3 DNA reads as TGTGCCATCAGCGCGGGGACAGGGAACACTGAAGCTTTCTTT. Amino acid sequence: CAISAGTGNTEAFF.

This chain uses TRBV15 with TRBJ1-5; perhaps TRBD1 as D (5 bases). The germline CDR1 and CDR2 sequences are LNHNV and YYDKDF (reference sequence). V lost 3 bases, J lost 3 bases, and 15 bases lay in between. The CDR3 runs 16 residues. CDR3 amino acids: CATSSLWQGDNQPQHF. CDR3 coding DNA: TGTGCCACCAGCAGTTTGTGGCAGGGAGACAATCAGCCCCAGCATTTT.

The chain employs TRBV7-9 and TRBJ1-5, with 7 nucleotides matching TRBD1. The CDR3 covers 15 residues. V gave up 1 base and J gave up 3 bases; unmatched junction bases: 3. Germline V gene data show CDR1 as SEHNR and CDR2 as FQNEAQ (reference sequence). Here the CDR3 reads CASSLEQGPNQPQHF. DNA of the CDR3: TGTGCCAGCAGCTTAGAACAGGGGCCCAATCAGCCCCAGCATTTT.

A few counts support this clonotype. The chain uses TRBV7-8 and TRBJ2-5, with 8 bases that match TRBD2. J gave up 1 base and V 2 bases, and 6 bases lay outside the gene matches. This CDR3 comprises 16 residues. The germline gives CDR1 SGHVS, CDR2 FQNEAQ. CDR3 DNA: TGTGCCAGCAGCTTACTGGGCGGGGGGCTCCAAGAGACCCAGTACTTC. Amino acid sequence: CASSLLGGGLQETQYF.

As for this clonotype: A junction boundary mismatches the germline segment, possibly from a read error. The rearrangement uses TRBV15 and TRBJ1-1; 11 nucleotides agree with TRBD1. This CDR3 has 16 residues. Germline CDR1 and CDR2: LNHNV and YYDKDF (reference sequence). CDR3 in DNA: TGTGCCACCACCAGAAGTGGGACAGGGGGGCGAACTGAAGCTTTCTTT. Its protein is CATTRSGTGGRTEAFF.

This clonotype was detected many times. The genes are TRBV6-5 and TRBJ2-1; D may be TRBD1 (5 bases). This CDR3 is 14 amino acids long. Trimming left V 2 bases short and J 10 bases short, with 15 bases between. CDR1 and CDR2 (germline): MNHEY, SVGAGI. The CDR3 region is CASSYGGAMGEQFF. In nucleotides, the CDR3 is TGTGCCAGCAGTTACGGTGGGGCCATGGGGGAGCAGTTCTTC.

CDR3 amino acids: CSALETGATEAFF. CDR3 DNA: TGCAGTGCTCTTGAGACAGGGGCAACTGAAGCTTTCTTT. The chain has TRBV20-1 and TRBJ1-1; 8 bases align to TRBD1. With 5 bases clipped from V and 5 bases from J, the junction kept 7 bases outside the gene matches. CDR3 size: 13 residues. Germline CDR1 is DFQATT and CDR2 is SNEGSKA (reference sequence).

The rearrangement links TRBV19 to TRBJ2-6; D is ambiguous. Trimming left V 9 bases short and J 2 bases short, with 11 bases between. Germline CDR1 reads LNHDA; CDR2 reads SQIVND (reference sequence). CDR3 size: 14 residues. In DNA form, the CDR3 reads TGTGCCAGGAGGATGGGGACTGGGGCCAACGTCCTGACTTTC. This sequence encodes CARRMGTGANVLTF.

V is TRBV25-1 and J is TRBJ1-2, with D hard to call. This CDR3 comprises 13 residues. Germline CDR1 reads MGHDK; CDR2 reads SYGVNS. The V gene lost 4 bases and the J gene lost 6 bases, with 12 bases spanning the gap. The CDR3 DNA reads TGTGCCAGCAGTGTTGACGCGATCGATGGCTACACCTTC. It specifies CASSVDAIDGYTF.